Following are 21 T cell receptor beta chains from one sample sequenced in a study of post-analysis software for immune sequencing data. Study results and limitations: TRBV5-6, TRBV5-1 and TRBV20-1 were among roughly 5 TRBV segments more frequent in patients than controls.

The antigens for these receptors are not known. The library was made from cDNA and included unique molecular identifiers. One entry per CDR3 protein results from TCRdb running MiXCR on the PCR reads. This sample has 750,000 to 950,000 distinct CDR3 sequences, with approximately 57% found just once. Sequenced input: blood. The receptors here all came from a girl between 5 and 17 years old with multiple sclerosis.

The chain joins TRBV6-2 or TRBV6-3 to TRBJ1-5, with D unresolved. The V end lost 1 base, the J end lost 2 bases, and 6 bases lay between the germline ends. The CDR3 has 14 amino acids. Germline values: CDR1 MNHEY, CDR2 SVGEGT. The CDR3 reads CASSYLPGNQPQHF. The CDR3 nucleotides are TGTGCCAGCAGTTACTTGCCGGGCAATCAGCCCCAGCATTTT.

The V gene is TRBV3-1, the J gene TRBJ1-5, with D unclear. Per germline, CDR1 LGHDT and CDR2 YNNKEL (reference sequence). This CDR3 region has 13 residues. V was trimmed by 2 bases and J by 3 bases, leaving 5 bases between them. The CDR3 nucleotides are TGTGCCAGCAGCCAAATGACCAATCAGCCCCAGCATTTT. Its protein product is CASSQMTNQPQHF.

In its sample, this clonotype was seen once. The gene calls are TRBV29-1 and TRBJ2-5; 7 nucleotides align to TRBD1. TRBJ2-7 matches the DNA end more closely, so the J call is doubtful. The germline V gene encodes CDR1 SQVTM and CDR2 ANQGSEA. The CDR3 is made up of 12 amino acids. The CDR3 region is CSVETGVFEQYF. CDR3 DNA sequence: TGCAGCGTTGAAACAGGGGTGTTCGAGCAGTACTTC.

V and J are TRBV18 and TRBJ2-4; the D call may be TRBD1 or TRBD2 (5 bases each). Trimming stripped 4 bases from V and 1 base from J, with 14 bases between. The CDR3 loop spans 16 amino acids. Germline loops: CDR1 KGHSH, CDR2 LQKENI. The CDR3 region has the DNA TGTGCCAGCTCACACAACCGGGACGGGGCCAAAAACATTCAGTACTTC. It translates to CASSHNRDGAKNIQYF.

The chain recombines TRBV14 with TRBJ2-5, with no clear D. The last part of the DNA fits TRBJ2-7 better; the J call may be wrong. From germline, CDR1 is SGHDN and CDR2 FVKESK. CDR3 size: 12 residues. DNA for the CDR3: TGTGCCAGCAGCCAAGTGACAAACGAGCAGTACTTC. Translation: CASSQVTNEQYF.

This clonotype was observed once. The V and J genes are TRBV25-1 and TRBJ2-2; 8 bases align to TRBD2. The CDR3 has 16 residues. Germline V gene data show CDR1 as MGHDK and CDR2 as SYGVNS. Trimming cost V 1 base and J 4 bases; bases outside gene matches: 5. The CDR3 DNA reads as TGTGCCAGCAGTGAATCAAGCGGGAGAGGCACCGGGGAGCTGTTTTTT. Translating it yields CASSESSGRGTGELFF.

V and J are TRBV4-2 and TRBJ2-3; 11 bases agree with TRBD2. Looked up from germline, CDR1 is LGHNA and CDR2 is YNFKEQ. The J segment lost 1 base and the V segment lost 2 bases, leaving 8 bases of the junction unmatched. CDR3 size: 18 residues. The CDR3 DNA follows: TGTGCCAGCAGCCAACCCCTTCCGGGACTAGCGGGCACAGATACGCAGTATTTT. This translates into CASSQPLPGLAGTDTQYF.

This clonotype was seen more than once but under ten times. The V and J genes are TRBV7-2 and TRBJ2-6; D might be TRBD2 (6 bases). Germline V gene data show CDR1 as SGHTA and CDR2 as FQGNSA. Trimming shortened V by 1 base and J by 0 bases, and 13 bases separated the two germline ends. The CDR3 extends over 18 amino acids. In DNA form, the CDR3 reads TGTGCCAGCAGCTTAGTGGGGGGAAGGGTCTCTGGGGCCAACGTCCTGACTTTC. Protein sequence: CASSLVGGRVSGANVLTF.

The table lists this clonotype with a few counts. The genes are TRBV9 and TRBJ1-6; perhaps TRBD1 as D (5 bases). CDR1 is SGDLS, CDR2 YYNGEE, per germline. The CDR3 is 15 amino acids. The V end was cut by 3 bases, the J end by 1 base, with 8 bases between. The CDR3 loop is CASSAGTSYNSPLHF. In DNA form, the CDR3 reads TGTGCCAGCAGCGCCGGGACGTCCTATAATTCACCCCTCCACTTT.

The sample holds one count of this clonotype. V and J are TRBV29-1 and TRBJ2-1; no clear D. V was trimmed by 6 bases and J by 4 bases, leaving 19 bases between them. The CDR3 is made up of 15 amino acids. Germline V lookup: CDR1 SQVTM, CDR2 ANQGSEA. DNA of the CDR3: TGCAGCGTCCTAGGGCTGTCTAGTGGTTACAATGAGCAGTTCTTC. This gives the protein CSVLGLSSGYNEQFF.

This chain joins TRBV5-1 and TRBJ2-3; unclear D gene. Between the trimmed V and J ends, which lost 1 base and 6 bases, there was a span of 9 bases. Germline assignment: CDR1 SGHRS and CDR2 YFSETQ. The CDR3 is 13 amino acids. CDR3 in DNA: TGCGCCAGCAGCTTGCTTCGGGTGGATACGCAGTATTTT. This translates into CASSLLRVDTQYF.

The chain carries TRBV20-1 and TRBJ2-1; 7 bases map to TRBD2. There are 15 residues in the CDR3. The junction had 7 bases not matched to a gene; V was cut back by 3 bases and J by 2 bases. Per the germline V gene, CDR1 is DFQATT and CDR2 is SNEGSKA (reference sequence). For the CDR3, the DNA is TGCAGTGCTAGGAAGAGGACTAGTGCCTACAATGAGCAGTTCTTC. Amino acid sequence: CSARKRTSAYNEQFF.

The rearrangement uses TRBV7-2 and TRBJ2-5; TRBD1 aligns across 9 bases. V trimming: 5 bases; J trimming: 4 bases; junction bases outside the gene matches: 5. The length of the CDR3 is 14 residues. CDR1 SGHTA and CDR2 FQGNSA come from the germline V gene. The CDR3 sequence is CASSNQQGAETQYF. As DNA, the CDR3 is TGTGCCAGCAGCAACCAACAGGGGGCAGAGACCCAGTACTTC.

V gene TRBV10-3 combines with J gene TRBJ2-5; D may be TRBD2 (7 bases). V was clipped by 8 bases and J by 3 bases, with 13 bases between them. The CDR3 sequence is 13 residues long. Per germline, CDR1 ENHRY and CDR2 SYGVKD. CDR3 nucleotide sequence: TGTGCCATCTCCCGCGGGGGCGAAGAGACCCAGTACTTC. Its protein is CAISRGGEETQYF.

This rearrangement joins TRBV27 to TRBJ2-1; 11 nucleotides agree with TRBD2. CDR3 length equals 14 residues. V lost 7 bases to trimming and J lost 6 bases; unmatched junction nucleotides: 5. Germline V lookup: CDR1 MNHEY, CDR2 SMNVEV (reference sequence). Here the CDR3 reads CASKGLAGPNEQFF. CDR3 DNA: TGTGCCAGCAAAGGACTAGCGGGCCCCAATGAGCAGTTCTTC.

The CDR3: CASSYKGQGFEQYF. In nucleotides, the CDR3 is TGTGCCAGCAGCTACAAAGGACAGGGTTTCGAGCAGTACTTC. The chain carries TRBV28 and TRBJ2-5, with 8 bases aligning to TRBD1. The J call may be faulty, since TRBJ2-7 better matches the DNA end. The CDR3 runs to 14 residues. Per the germline V gene, CDR1 is MDHEN and CDR2 is SYDVKM.

V gene TRBV20-1 combines with J gene TRBJ2-2; 7 nucleotides line up with TRBD1. J lost 1 base, V lost 4 bases, and 6 bases had no gene match. The CDR3 sequence is 15 residues long. The V gene's germline CDR1 is DFQATT and CDR2 SNEGSKA (reference sequence). The CDR3 DNA is TGCAGTGCTATGACAGGGCCAAAGAACACCGGGGAGCTGTTTTTT. It is translated as CSAMTGPKNTGELFF.

The rearrangement links TRBV18 to TRBJ2-2; 7 bases line up with TRBD2. In germline, CDR1 is KGHSH, CDR2 LQKENI. V trimming: 1 base; J trimming: 1 base; junction bases outside the gene matches: 3. The CDR3 spans 16 residues. The CDR3 nucleotides read TGTGCCAGCTCACCACAGGCTAGCGGGAACACCGGGGAGCTGTTTTTT. Translating gives CASSPQASGNTGELFF.

This clonotype appeared a few times. The chain has TRBV6-6 and TRBJ2-7; 9 bases agree with TRBD1. CDR1 MNHNY and CDR2 SVGAGI come from the germline V gene (reference sequence). CDR3 size: 15 residues. The V and J ends lost 5 bases and 4 bases, in that order; junction bases with no gene match: 9. CDR3 sequence reads: CASSIPGQGMYEQYF. The CDR3 DNA reads TGTGCCAGCAGTATTCCGGGACAGGGAATGTACGAGCAGTACTTC.

The gene calls are TRBV29-1 and TRBJ2-1, with 10 bases fitting TRBD2. V lost 6 bases, J lost 2 bases, and 4 bases stayed unmatched. This CDR3 is built from 14 residues. The germline CDR1 and CDR2 sequences are SQVTM and ANQGSEA. The CDR3, as DNA: TGCAGCGTGCTGCTAGCGGGGGCCTACAATGAGCAGTTCTTC. This codes for CSVLLAGAYNEQFF.

J is TRBJ2-3 and V is TRBV7-3; TRBD2 agrees at 13 bases. V shed 5 bases, J shed 8 bases, and the junction held 7 bases outside the gene matches. The CDR3 runs to 15 residues. Germline values: CDR1 SGHTA, CDR2 FQGTGA. CDR3 nucleotides: TGTGCCAGCAGCCCGGGACTAGCGGGACTCAGTACGCAGTATTTT. Protein sequence: CASSPGLAGLSTQYF.